Each of the 3 T cell receptor beta chains below was sequenced from the same sample in a study of blood T cell repertoires in COVID-19. This table comes from immunoSEQ multiplex PCR, and its TCRdb copy is limited to in-frame clones, with some not included. This sample has fewer than 150,000 clones, with about 80% found just once. The sequenced material came from peripheral blood. These TCRs come from an elderly woman in a cohort sampled during active or convalescent COVID-19.

The J gene is TRBJ2-2, the V gene TRBV7-9, with 9 positions matching TRBD2. Per the germline V gene, CDR1 is SEHNR and CDR2 is FQNEAQ (reference sequence). The trim removed 1 base at V and 6 bases at J, leaving 6 bases unmatched. The CDR3 totals 16 residues. The CDR3 spells CASSLVGGGAAGELFF. The CDR3 DNA reads as TGTGCCAGCAGCTTAGTTGGCGGGGGGGCCGCCGGGGAGCTGTTTTTT.

This clone was recorded once. V is TRBV14 and J is TRBJ1-4, with 9 nucleotides matching TRBD1. Germline V gene lookup returns CDR1 SGHDN and CDR2 FVKESK. The CDR3 spans 14 residues. With V trimmed by 4 bases and J by 11 bases, 8 bases remained unmatched. CDR3: CASSRNRGLEKLFF. In nucleotides, the CDR3 is TGTGCCAGCAGCCGTAACAGGGGGCTAGAGAAACTGTTTTTT. Looking up the rest from reference TRBV14 and TRBJ1-4 gives the full variable domain: EAGVTQFPSHSVIEKGQTVTLRCDPISGHDNLYWYRRVMGKEIKFLLHFVKESKQDESGMPNNRFLAERTGGTYSTLKVQPAELEDSGVYFCASSRNRGLEKLFFGSGTQLSVL.

V gene TRBV11-3 combines with J gene TRBJ2-1; 10 bases are shared with TRBD1. V lost 5 bases to trimming and J lost 6 bases; unmatched junction nucleotides: 4. Germline values: CDR1 SGHNT, CDR2 YENEEA. The CDR3 is 14 amino acids. CDR3 DNA: TGTGCCAGCAGCCAGGGACAGGGGAGCAATGAGCAGTTCTTC. Translated, it gives CASSQGQGSNEQFF.